What follows is one T cell receptor (beta chain) and its context. It lacks a known antigen. No quality values exist for individual bases; no much larger clone is one base distant. This sample is drawn from a study of blood T cell repertoires in COVID-19 (dated by TCRdb to 2018 to 2020). With regard to the full study: Samples covering the acute and convalescent phases of COVID-19 were provided by collaborators in the United States, Italy and Spain. The material from the prospective study consisted of cDNA or gDNA derived from T cells, B-cell-depleted T cells, or PBMCs. Deeply sampled blood TCRbeta repertoires from subjects exposed to, actively infected with, or recovered from COVID-19 were included in the dataset. The repertoires were released in a freely available public database meant as a resource for research on the immune response to SARS-CoV-2. Samples came from the ongoing ImmuneRACE study (first 160 participants) plus 1,254 subjects from 6 global collaborators. A de-identified subject ID, COVID-19 status, age in years and sex were almost always included in the sample metadata. HLA class I and class II types, where available, came from metadata supplied by the sample provider rather than from assay-based typing.

Each collaborating institution followed its own protocols to collect whole blood in K2EDTA tubes. For TCRbeta analysis, collaborators shipped samples in one of three forms: frozen whole blood, isolated PBMCs, or DNA extracted from either of those sample types. The immunoSEQ Assay, a bias-controlled multiplex PCR, was used to amplify TCRbeta CDR3 regions from genomic DNA. Processing in the source paper ran as follows. The number of nucleated cells in each sample was estimated from the amplification of reference gene primers within the assay. To quantify the absolute abundance of each unique TCRbeta CDR3 rearrangement, sequence reads were collapsed and filtered. For each sample, productive Simpson clonality was calculated by taking the square root of Simpson's diversity index across productive rearrangements. This is the immuneACCESS table as TCRdb keeps it, with only in-frame sequences that have V and J called. A part of the clones is gone; compared with another copy, unresolved V genes explain less than half, and the rest is unexplained. That table gives V, J and clone size, and the DNA gave D and trimming. The table for this sample lists 210,000 or so clones; 80% to 85% of them were counted only once. The ten largest clonotypes hold around 19% of the sample.

The germline V gene (reference sequence) yields SGHNT for CDR1 and YYREEE for CDR2. CDR3 length: 15 amino acids, cysteine to phenylalanine. Just CDR3 DNA is preserved here, 45 bases in frame from base 1. V is trimmed back by 4 bases and J by 5 bases, and the junction contains 8 bases that no gene match accounts for. Results the study describes overall, beyond this receptor: How much clinical and demographic metadata was included differed by source and by participant, and the metadata was provided uncurated.

The source material was peripheral blood. The chain employs TRBV5-4 and TRBJ2-7; 11 junctional bases match TRBD2. The source of this sequence is a human donor in a cohort sampled during active COVID-19. The nucleotide sequence is given as TGTGCCAGCAGCCCCCCGGGACTAGCGGTTAACGAGCAGTACTTC. It specifies CASSPPGLAVNEQYF.